This record covers a single TCR beta chain. This specimen comes from a study of cytomegalovirus exposure and HLA in healthy donors. The primer mix had 60 Vbeta and 13 Jbeta primers. Profiling relied on immunoSEQ multiplex PCR, and the TCRdb table lists in-frame clones only, not all of them. The sample shows about 34,000 clones, roughly 89% of them seen only once. This CDR3 spans 13 amino acids. Germline loops: CDR1 SNHLY, CDR2 FYNNEI. V shed 11 bases and J shed 4 bases, with 17 bases lying between them. The receptor's source is a boy between 10 and 17 years old in good health and CMV-seronegative. Sequencing was carried out using PBMCs. This chain connects TRBV2 to TRBJ1-1; D possibly corresponds to TRBD1 (6 bases). Here the CDR3 DNA reads TGTGCCGAACAACAGGGTACGGGCACTGAAGCTTTCTTT. As protein: CAEQQGTGTEAFF.